This record concerns one TCR beta chain sequence. The antigen is not known. This record comes from a study of a mutant IDH1 vaccine in newly diagnosed glioma. The germline CDR1 and CDR2 sequences are SEHNR and FQNEAQ (reference sequence). The CDR3 consists of 15 residues. V was pared by 2 bases and J by 0 bases, with 8 bases between. As for time point: week 47, end of study. Mutant IDH1 20-mer peptide, at 300 ug, made up each vaccine dose, with topical imiquimod. Clones were sequenced by immunoSEQ multiplex PCR, and TCRdb holds only the in-frame ones, with some missing. This repertoire shows roughly 34,000 clones, about nine tenths found once; its top ten account for roughly 5%.

The sequence was collected from a woman aged 40 to 50 with glioma. This chain links TRBV7-9 with TRBJ1-5, with unresolved D. The material was PBMCs, obtained from a glioma patient whose treatment included an IDH1 peptide vaccine. The CDR3 coding sequence is TGTGCCAGCAGCTTATCGGAGTATAGCAATCAGCCCCAGCATTTT. It is translated as CASSLSEYSNQPQHF.